Included here is one T cell receptor (beta chain) sequence, with context. The assay was immunoSEQ multiplex PCR, and TCRdb's table has in-frame clones only and misses some. The sample records 44,000 or so clones, around 81% being singletons. One to two pinch biopsies were taken from the rectum during colonoscopy. This record belongs to a study of pediatric ulcerative colitis. This CDR3 spans 15 amino acids. The J segment lost 4 bases and the V segment lost 5 bases, leaving 5 bases of the junction unmatched. Germline V gene lookup returns CDR1 SGHTA and CDR2 FQGNSA. The sample comprised gut tissue. The sequence derives from a girl aged 5-17 years with moderate ulcerative colitis. The chain has TRBV7-2 and TRBJ2-7, with 13 nucleotides matching TRBD2. The CDR3 DNA is TGTGCCAGCAGCCCCGGACTAGCGGGGGATTACGAGCAGTACTTC. Amino acid sequence: CASSPGLAGDYEQYF.